This T cell receptor beta chain was documented in a study of tumor-infiltrating lymphocytes in localized non-small cell lung cancer. For the study at large: From each patient, both tumor and uninvolved lung, non-adjacent to tumor, were sampled. Study observations and caveats: Immunotypes IM1 and IM2 had similar TCR-derived T-cell fractions.

Sequencing was performed with immunoSEQ multiplex PCR; in TCRdb, only in-frame clones are kept and a portion is missing. Of roughly 7,100 clones listed, 60% to 80% are singletons. Looked up from germline, CDR1 is SGHDN and CDR2 is FVKESK. The CDR3 extends over 16 amino acids. Trimming left V 3 bases short and J 4 bases short, with 16 bases between. Concerning this clone itself: Its target is unknown.

This clonotype was sampled from a human donor with non-small cell lung cancer. Sample: uninvolved lung tissue not adjacent to the tumor. The chain couples TRBV14 to TRBJ1-3; TRBD1 might be the D (5 bases). CDR3 loop: CASSQTRLRGGNTIYF. As DNA, the CDR3 is TGTGCCAGCAGCCAGACCCGGCTAAGGGGAGGAAACACCATATATTTT.